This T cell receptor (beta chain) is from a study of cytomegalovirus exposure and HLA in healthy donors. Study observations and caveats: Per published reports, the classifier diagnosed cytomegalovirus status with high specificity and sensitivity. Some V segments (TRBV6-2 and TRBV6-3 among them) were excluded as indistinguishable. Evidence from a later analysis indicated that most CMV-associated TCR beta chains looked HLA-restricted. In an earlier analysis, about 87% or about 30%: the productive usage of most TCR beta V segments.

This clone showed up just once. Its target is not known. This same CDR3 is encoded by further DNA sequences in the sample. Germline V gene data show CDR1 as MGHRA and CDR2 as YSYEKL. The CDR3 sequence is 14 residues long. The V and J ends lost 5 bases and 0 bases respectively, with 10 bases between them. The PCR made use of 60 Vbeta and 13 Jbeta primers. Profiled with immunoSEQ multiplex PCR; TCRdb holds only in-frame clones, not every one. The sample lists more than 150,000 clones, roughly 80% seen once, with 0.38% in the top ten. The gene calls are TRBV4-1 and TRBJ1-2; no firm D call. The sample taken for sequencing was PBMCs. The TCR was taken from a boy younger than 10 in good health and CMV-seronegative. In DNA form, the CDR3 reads TGCGCCAGCAGCAGACCCGGGACTAACTATGGCTACACCTTC. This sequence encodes CASSRPGTNYGYTF.